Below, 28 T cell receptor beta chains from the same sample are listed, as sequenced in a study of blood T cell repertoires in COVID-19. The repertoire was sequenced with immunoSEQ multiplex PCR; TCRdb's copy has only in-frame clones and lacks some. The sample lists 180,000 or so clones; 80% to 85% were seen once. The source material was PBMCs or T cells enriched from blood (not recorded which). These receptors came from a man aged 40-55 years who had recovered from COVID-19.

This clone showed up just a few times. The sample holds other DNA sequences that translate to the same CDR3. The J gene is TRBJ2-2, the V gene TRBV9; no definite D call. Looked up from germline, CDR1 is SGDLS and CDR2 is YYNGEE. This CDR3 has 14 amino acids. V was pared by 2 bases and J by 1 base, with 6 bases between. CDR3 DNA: TGTGCCAGCAGCGTTTTACTGAACACCGGGGAGCTGTTTTTT. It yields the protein CASSVLLNTGELFF.

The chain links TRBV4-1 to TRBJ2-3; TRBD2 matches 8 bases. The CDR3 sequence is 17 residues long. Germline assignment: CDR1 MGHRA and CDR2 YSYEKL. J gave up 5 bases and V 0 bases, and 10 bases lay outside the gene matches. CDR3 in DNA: TGCGCCAGCAGCCAAGATGTCAGCGGGGGCGGCAAAGATACGCAGTATTTT. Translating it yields CASSQDVSGGGKDTQYF.

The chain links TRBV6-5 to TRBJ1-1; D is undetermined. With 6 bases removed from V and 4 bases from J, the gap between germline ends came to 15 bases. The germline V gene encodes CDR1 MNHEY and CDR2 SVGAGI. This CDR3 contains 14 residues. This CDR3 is CASRSTVSRTEAFF. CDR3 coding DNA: TGTGCCAGCAGGTCTACCGTGAGCCGCACTGAAGCTTTCTTT.

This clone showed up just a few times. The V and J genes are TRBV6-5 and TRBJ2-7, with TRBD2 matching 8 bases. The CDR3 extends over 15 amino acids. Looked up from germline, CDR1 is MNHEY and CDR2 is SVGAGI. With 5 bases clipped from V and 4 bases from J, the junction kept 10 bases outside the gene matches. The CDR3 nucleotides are TGTGCCAGCAGTCGTAGTCGGGGGGGCCAGTACGAGCAGTACTTC. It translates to CASSRSRGGQYEQYF.

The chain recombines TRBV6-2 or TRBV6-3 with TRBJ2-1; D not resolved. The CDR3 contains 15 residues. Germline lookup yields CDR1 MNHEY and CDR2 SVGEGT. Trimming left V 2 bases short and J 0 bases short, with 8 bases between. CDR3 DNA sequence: TGTGCCAGCAGTTACACACAGAGCTCCTACAATGAGCAGTTCTTC. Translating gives CASSYTQSSYNEQFF.

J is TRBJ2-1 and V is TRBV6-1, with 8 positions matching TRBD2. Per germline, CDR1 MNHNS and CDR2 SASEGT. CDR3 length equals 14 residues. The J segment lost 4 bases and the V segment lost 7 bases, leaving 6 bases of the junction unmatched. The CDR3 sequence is CASTRGDPYNEQFF. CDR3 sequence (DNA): TGTGCCAGCACGCGGGGGGACCCTTACAATGAGCAGTTCTTC.

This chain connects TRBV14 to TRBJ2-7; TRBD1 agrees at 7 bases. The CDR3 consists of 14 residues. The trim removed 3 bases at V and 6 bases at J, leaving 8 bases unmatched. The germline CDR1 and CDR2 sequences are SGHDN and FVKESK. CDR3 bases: TGTGCCAGCAGCCATTCAGGGGGACGATTCGAGCAGTACTTC. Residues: CASSHSGGRFEQYF.

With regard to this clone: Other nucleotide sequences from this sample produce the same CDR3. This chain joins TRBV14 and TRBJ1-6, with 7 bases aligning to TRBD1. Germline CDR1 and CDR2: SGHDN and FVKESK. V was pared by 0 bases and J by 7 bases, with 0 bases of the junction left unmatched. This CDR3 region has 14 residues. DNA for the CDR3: TGTGCCAGCAGCCAAGACAGGGGGAATTCACCCCTCCACTTT. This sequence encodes CASSQDRGNSPLHF.

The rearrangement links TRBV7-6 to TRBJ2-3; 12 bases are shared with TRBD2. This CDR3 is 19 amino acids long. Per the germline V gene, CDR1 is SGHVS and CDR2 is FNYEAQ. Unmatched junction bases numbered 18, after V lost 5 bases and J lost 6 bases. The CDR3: CASSLGLAGTLFMSDTQYF. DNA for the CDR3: TGTGCCAGCAGCCTCGGACTAGCGGGGACGCTTTTTATGTCGGATACGCAGTATTTT.

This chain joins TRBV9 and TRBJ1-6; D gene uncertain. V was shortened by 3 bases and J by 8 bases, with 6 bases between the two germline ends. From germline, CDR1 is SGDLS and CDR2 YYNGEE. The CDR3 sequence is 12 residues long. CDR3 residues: CASSGRDSPLHF. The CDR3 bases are TGTGCCAGCAGCGGGAGGGATTCACCCCTCCACTTT.

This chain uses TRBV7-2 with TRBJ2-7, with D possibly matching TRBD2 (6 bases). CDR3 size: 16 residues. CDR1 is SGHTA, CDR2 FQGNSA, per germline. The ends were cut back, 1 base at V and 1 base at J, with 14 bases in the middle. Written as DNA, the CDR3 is TGTGCCAGCAGCTTAGGCGGGACGGGCGGATCCTACGAGCAGTACTTC. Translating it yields CASSLGGTGGSYEQYF.

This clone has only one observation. The CDR3 here is CASSWDGGLEQYF. As DNA, the CDR3 is TGTGCCAGCAGTTGGGACGGAGGGTTAGAGCAGTACTTC. V is TRBV5-4 and J is TRBJ2-7, with a tentative D call TRBD2 (6 bases). The CDR3 extends over 13 amino acids. The V and J ends lost 5 bases and 7 bases respectively, with 16 bases between them. In germline, CDR1 is SGHNT, CDR2 YYREEE (reference sequence).

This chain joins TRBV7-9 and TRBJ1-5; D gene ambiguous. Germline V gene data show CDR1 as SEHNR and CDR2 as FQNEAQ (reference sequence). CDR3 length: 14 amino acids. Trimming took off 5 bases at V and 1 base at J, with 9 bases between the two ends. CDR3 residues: CASSLGASNQPQHF. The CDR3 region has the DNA TGTGCCAGCAGCCTGGGAGCGAGCAATCAGCCCCAGCATTTT.

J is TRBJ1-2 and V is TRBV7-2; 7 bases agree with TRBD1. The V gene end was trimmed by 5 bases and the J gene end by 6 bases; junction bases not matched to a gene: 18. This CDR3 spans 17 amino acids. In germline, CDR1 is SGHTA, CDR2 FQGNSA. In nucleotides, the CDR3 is TGTGCCAGCAGCCCGGAGGTAGCGGGACAGACAATAAATGGCTACACCTTC. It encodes CASSPEVAGQTINGYTF.

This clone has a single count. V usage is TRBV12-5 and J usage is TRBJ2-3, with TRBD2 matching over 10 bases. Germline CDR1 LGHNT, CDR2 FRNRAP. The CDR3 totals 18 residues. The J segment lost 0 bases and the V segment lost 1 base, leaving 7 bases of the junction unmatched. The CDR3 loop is CASGLGLAGGPSTDTQYF. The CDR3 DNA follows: TGTGCTAGTGGTTTGGGGTTAGCGGGGGGCCCAAGCACAGATACGCAGTATTTT. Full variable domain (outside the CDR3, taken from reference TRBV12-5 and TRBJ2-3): DARVTQTPRHKVTEMGQEVTMRCQPILGHNTVFWYRQTMMQGLELLAYFRNRAPLDDSGMPKDRFSAEMPDATLATLKIQPSEPRDSAVYFCASGLGLAGGPSTDTQYFGPGTRLTVL.

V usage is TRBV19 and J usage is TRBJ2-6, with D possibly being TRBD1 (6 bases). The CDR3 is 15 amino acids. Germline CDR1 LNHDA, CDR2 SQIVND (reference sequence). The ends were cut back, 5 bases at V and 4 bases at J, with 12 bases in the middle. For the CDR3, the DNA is TGTGCCAGTAGTGACAGGTCGAGAGGGGCCAACGTCCTGACTTTC. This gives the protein CASSDRSRGANVLTF.

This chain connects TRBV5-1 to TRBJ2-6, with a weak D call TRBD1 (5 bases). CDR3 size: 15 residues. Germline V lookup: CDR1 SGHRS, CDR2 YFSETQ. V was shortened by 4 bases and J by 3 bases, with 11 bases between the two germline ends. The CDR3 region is CASSMQGGGANVLTF. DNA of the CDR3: TGCGCCAGCAGCATGCAGGGTGGTGGGGCCAACGTCCTGACTTTC.

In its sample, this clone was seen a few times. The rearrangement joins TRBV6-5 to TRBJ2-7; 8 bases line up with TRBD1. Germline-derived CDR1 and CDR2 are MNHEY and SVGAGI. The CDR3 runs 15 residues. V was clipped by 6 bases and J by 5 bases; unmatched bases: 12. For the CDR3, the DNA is TGTGCCAGCAGACCCGGACAGGGTGGTCTAAACGAGCAGTACTTC. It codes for CASRPGQGGLNEQYF.

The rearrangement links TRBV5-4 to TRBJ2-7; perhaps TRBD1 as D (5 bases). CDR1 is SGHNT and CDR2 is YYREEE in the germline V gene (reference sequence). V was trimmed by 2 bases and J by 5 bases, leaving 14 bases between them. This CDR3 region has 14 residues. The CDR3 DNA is TGTGCCAGCAGCTTAGTGCAGGGTACCCACGAGCAGTACTTC. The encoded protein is CASSLVQGTHEQYF. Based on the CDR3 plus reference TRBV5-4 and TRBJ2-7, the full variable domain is ETGVTQSPTHLIKTRGQQVTLRCSSQSGHNTVSWYQQALGQGPQFIFQYYREEENGRGNFPPRFSGLQFPNYSSELNVNALELDDSALYLCASSLVQGTHEQYFGPGTRLTVT.

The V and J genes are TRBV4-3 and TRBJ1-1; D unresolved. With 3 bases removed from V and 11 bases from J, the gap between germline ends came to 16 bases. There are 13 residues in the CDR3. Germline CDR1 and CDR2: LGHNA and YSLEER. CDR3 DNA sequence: TGCGCCAGCAGCCATCCCAGCGTACCGGGGGCTTTCTTT. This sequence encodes CASSHPSVPGAFF.

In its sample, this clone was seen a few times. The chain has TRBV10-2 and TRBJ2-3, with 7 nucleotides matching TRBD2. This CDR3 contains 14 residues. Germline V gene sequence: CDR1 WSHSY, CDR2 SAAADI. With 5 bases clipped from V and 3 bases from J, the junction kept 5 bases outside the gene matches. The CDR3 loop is CASSLGGWTDTQYF. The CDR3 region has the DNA TGCGCCAGCAGTTTGGGGGGGTGGACAGATACGCAGTATTTT.

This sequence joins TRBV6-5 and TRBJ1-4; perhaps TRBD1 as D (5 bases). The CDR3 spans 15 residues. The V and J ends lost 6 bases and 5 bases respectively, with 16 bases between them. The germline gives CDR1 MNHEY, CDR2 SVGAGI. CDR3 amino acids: CASRLQGSWNEKLFF. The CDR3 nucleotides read TGTGCCAGCAGGCTTCAGGGATCGTGGAATGAAAAACTGTTTTTT.

The CDR3 region has the DNA TGTGCCATCAGTCAGGCACGGAATGAAAAACTGTTTTTT. It encodes CAISQARNEKLFF. V usage is TRBV10-3 and J usage is TRBJ1-4; D is undetermined. CDR3 length equals 13 residues. Trimming pared 5 bases from V and 5 bases from J, leaving 9 bases between. CDR1 and CDR2 (germline): ENHRY, SYGVKD.

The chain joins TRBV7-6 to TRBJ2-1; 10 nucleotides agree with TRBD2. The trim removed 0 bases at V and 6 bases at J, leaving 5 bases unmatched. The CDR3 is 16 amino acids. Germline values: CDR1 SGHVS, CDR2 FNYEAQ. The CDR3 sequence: CASSLAQAGGFNEQFF. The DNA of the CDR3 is TGTGCCAGCAGCTTAGCCCAAGCGGGGGGGTTCAATGAGCAGTTCTTC. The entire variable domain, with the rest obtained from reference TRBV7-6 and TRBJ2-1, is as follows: GAGVSQSPRYKVTKRGQDVALRCDPISGHVSLYWYRQALGQGPEFLTYFNYEAQQDKSGLPNDRFSAERPEGSISTLTIQRTEQRDSAMYRCASSLAQAGGFNEQFFGPGTRLTVL.

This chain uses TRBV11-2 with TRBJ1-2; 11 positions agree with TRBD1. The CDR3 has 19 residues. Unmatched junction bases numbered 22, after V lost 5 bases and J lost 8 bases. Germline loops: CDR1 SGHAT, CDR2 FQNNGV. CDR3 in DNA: TGTGCCAGCAGCCGGACGCGGACAGGGGGCGCAGCAGTTACAGGCGGCTACACCTTC. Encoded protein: CASSRTRTGGAAVTGGYTF.

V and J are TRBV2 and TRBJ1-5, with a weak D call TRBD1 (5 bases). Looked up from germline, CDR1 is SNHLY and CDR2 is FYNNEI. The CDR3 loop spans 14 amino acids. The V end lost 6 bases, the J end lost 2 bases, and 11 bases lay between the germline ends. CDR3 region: CASRGQGGNQPQHF. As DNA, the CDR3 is TGTGCCAGCAGGGGGCAGGGTGGCAATCAGCCCCAGCATTTT. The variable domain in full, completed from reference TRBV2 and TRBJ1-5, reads EPEVTQTPSHQVTQMGQEVILRCVPISNHLYFYWYRQILGQKVEFLVSFYNNEISEKSEIFDDQFSVERPDGSNFTLKIRSTKLEDSAMYFCASRGQGGNQPQHFGDGTRLSIL.

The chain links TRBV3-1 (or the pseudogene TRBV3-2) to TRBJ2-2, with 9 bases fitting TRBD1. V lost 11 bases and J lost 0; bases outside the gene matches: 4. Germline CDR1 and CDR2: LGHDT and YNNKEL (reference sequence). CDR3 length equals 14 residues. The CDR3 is CACRTGANTGELFF. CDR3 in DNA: TGTGCCTGCCGGACAGGGGCGAACACCGGGGAGCTGTTTTTT.

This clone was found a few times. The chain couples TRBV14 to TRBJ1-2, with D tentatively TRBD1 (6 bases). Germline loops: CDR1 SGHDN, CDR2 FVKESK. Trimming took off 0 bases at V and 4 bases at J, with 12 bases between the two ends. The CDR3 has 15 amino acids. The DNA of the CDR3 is TGTGCCAGCAGCCAAGATTTGGCGGACAGCTATGGCTACACCTTC. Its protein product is CASSQDLADSYGYTF.